The clone carrying this T cell receptor (beta chain) has just a few counts. Its antigen is still unknown. By quantitative 5'-RACE with molecular barcodes, the TCR beta libraries were made. TCRdb reprocessed the 5' RACE reads with MiXCR, giving one entry per CDR3 protein. The sample includes more than 400,000 distinct CDR3 sequences, less than 6% of them seen just once. The CDR3 is made up of 16 amino acids. V dropped 4 bases and J dropped 1; count of bases not matched to a gene: 8. Germline V gene data show CDR1 as SQVTM and CDR2 as ANQGSEA. This entry is derived from a study of CD8 T cells in ankylosing spondylitis. Study-level findings and limits: The authors found the disease-linked clones to be CD8+ and relatively rare in peripheral blood. One TCR beta motif, made up of eight highly homologous variants, appeared characteristic of ankylosing spondylitis blood. Matched ankylosing spondylitis synovial fluid reportedly showed significant enrichment of disease-linked clones. Certain motif variants had earlier been reported in reactive arthritis synovial fluid and blood.

This receptor was obtained from a male donor with ankylosing spondylitis. The chain is built from TRBV29-1 and TRBJ2-1; 9 bases fit TRBD2. Sequencing input: blood, either unsorted or a sorted T cell fraction (not recorded which). The CDR3 loop reads CSVVVNGLASYNEQFF. In DNA form, the CDR3 reads TGCAGCGTTGTTGTAAATGGACTAGCGTCCTACAATGAGCAGTTCTTC.